Listed below are T cell receptor beta chains from one sample, sequenced in a study of T cell responses to AZD1222 COVID-19 vaccine. The data were produced by immunoSEQ multiplex PCR, yet TCRdb's version contains in-frame clones alone and is incomplete. Among about 140,000 clones listed, approximately 90% were seen once. This specimen was peripheral blood, taken on day 0 of AZD1222 vaccination. The origin of the receptors is an adult in good health. The CDR3 runs from the conserved cysteine through the conserved F or W. A D gene is named only where the DNA matches it firmly. Clone size appears in some rows only: once, few, many, or a class for an expanded clone.

clone_size	d_call	v_call	j_call	cdr3_aa	cdr3_nt
.	.	TRBV19	TRBJ2-1	CASTGGPQTYNEQFF	TGTGCCAGTACCGGAGGACCCCAAACCTACAATGAGCAGTTCTTC
.	.	TRBV6-5	TRBJ1-3	CASSFSLTGTGNTIYF	TGTGCCAGCAGTTTTTCATTGACAGGAACTGGAAACACCATATATTTT
.	.	TRBV19	TRBJ1-6	CASKGSGNSPLHF	TGTGCCAGTAAAGGGAGTGGTAATTCACCCCTCCACTTT
.	.	TRBV30	TRBJ2-3	CAWSVRGADTQYF	TGTGCCTGGAGTGTGAGGGGGGCAGATACGCAGTATTTT
few	TRBD1	TRBV13	TRBJ2-3	CASSLGQGPDTQYF	TGTGCCAGCAGCCTGGGACAGGGACCAGATACGCAGTATTTT
.	TRBD1	TRBV18	TRBJ2-6	CASSLAGTGTGANVLTF	TGTGCCAGCTCGCTCGCCGGGACAGGAACTGGGGCCAACGTCCTGACTTTC
.	.	TRBV2	TRBJ2-5	CADQTMAAGGTQYF	TGTGCCGACCAAACTATGGCGGCCGGAGGGACCCAGTACTTC
.	.	TRBV7-9	TRBJ1-5	CASSLGGRRGQPQHF	TGTGCCAGCAGCTTAGGGGGCAGGCGGGGCCAGCCCCAGCATTTT
.	TRBD1	TRBV6-1	TRBJ1-2	CASSDLGTVRVVGYTF	TGTGCCAGCAGTGACCTTGGGACAGTGCGTGTCGTGGGCTACACCTTC
.	TRBD1	TRBV4-3	TRBJ2-2	CASSQAGTVSGELFF	TGCGCCAGCAGCCAAGCCGGGACAGTCTCCGGGGAGCTGTTTTTT
.	TRBD2	TRBV28	TRBJ2-1	CASTPGGNEQFF	TGTGCCAGCACCCCGGGGGGAAATGAGCAGTTCTTC
.	.	TRBV15	TRBJ2-6	CATSRDPEGGGSGANVLTF	TGTGCCACCAGCAGAGATCCCGAGGGAGGGGGCTCTGGGGCCAACGTCCTGACTTTC
.	.	TRBV20-1	TRBJ2-2	CSAGVGGELFF	TGCAGTGCTGGGGTCGGGGGGGAGCTGTTTTTT
.	.	TRBV7-3	TRBJ2-1	CASSLAVGLQYNEQFF	TGTGCCAGCAGCTTAGCGGTGGGGTTACAATACAATGAGCAGTTCTTC
.	.	TRBV7-7	TRBJ2-3	CASSLNPGAGTDTQYF	TGTGCCAGCAGCTTAAACCCGGGGGCCGGCACAGATACGCAGTATTTT
.	TRBD2	TRBV9	TRBJ2-1	CASSRGLADAYNEQFF	TGTGCCAGCAGCAGGGGACTAGCGGATGCCTACAATGAGCAGTTCTTC
.	TRBD1	TRBV3-1/TRBV3-2	TRBJ1-6	CASRQAGGRVAPLHF	TGTGCCAGCAGACAAGCAGGGGGGCGGGTAGCACCCCTCCACTTT
once	TRBD1	TRBV6-5	TRBJ1-6	CASEEGQGYSPLHF	TGTGCCAGCGAAGAGGGACAGGGCTATTCACCCCTCCACTTT
.	.	TRBV5-1	TRBJ1-6	CASSLGGNGNSPLHF	TGCGCCAGCAGCTTGGGAGGAAATGGTAATTCACCCCTCCACTTT
.	TRBD1	TRBV15	TRBJ1-3	CATSREPRQGDTIYF	TGTGCCACCAGCAGAGAGCCCAGACAGGGAGACACCATATATTTT
.	.	TRBV7-9	TRBJ1-5	CASSLDRKSNQPQHF	TGTGCCAGCAGCCTGGACAGAAAAAGCAATCAGCCCCAGCATTTT
.	.	TRBV12-3/TRBV12-4	TRBJ1-1	CASSLGREAFF	TGTGCCAGCAGTTTGGGCCGAGAAGCTTTCTTT
.	.	TRBV5-1	TRBJ1-3	CASSSEDSTGNTIYF	TGCGCCAGCAGCAGTGAGGACAGTACTGGAAACACCATATATTTT
.	.	TRBV6-2/TRBV6-3	TRBJ2-4	CASSSTLRNIQYF	TGTGCCAGCAGTTCGACCCTCCGCAACATTCAGTACTTC
once	TRBD1	TRBV19	TRBJ1-4	CASSVRGLREKLFF	TGTGCCAGTAGTGTCAGGGGGCTGAGGGAAAAACTGTTTTTT
.	TRBD1	TRBV3-1/TRBV3-2	TRBJ1-2	CASSQEGQGVGGYTF	TGTGCCAGCAGCCAAGAGGGACAGGGGGTCGGTGGCTACACCTTC